This entry describes one T cell receptor beta chain. This clone was counted only a few times. Its specific antigen is unknown. Base qualities are not recorded, but no much larger clone differs from it by a single base. Based on the germline V gene, the CDR1 and CDR2 sequences are ENHRY and SYGVKD. From cysteine to phenylalanine, the CDR3 is 13 amino acids long. The DNA shown is the 39-base CDR3, in frame from base 1. From V the trimming removes 4 bases and from J it removes 5 bases, while the gene matches leave 4 bases of the junction unaccounted for. The sample originates from a study of blood T cell repertoires in COVID-19 (TCRdb year 2020). With respect to the entire study: Samples from collaborators originated in the United States, Italy and Spain and spanned both the acute and convalescent phases of COVID-19. The material from the prospective study consisted of cDNA or gDNA derived from T cells, B-cell-depleted T cells, or PBMCs. Subjects who had been exposed to COVID-19, were actively infected with it, or had recovered from it provided the deeply sampled blood TCRbeta repertoires that made up the dataset. The repertoires were made available in a free public database intended to serve as a resource for research on the immune response to SARS-CoV-2. The samples were drawn from two sources: the first 160 participants of the ongoing ImmuneRACE study, and 1,254 subjects contributed by 6 global collaborators. Nearly every sample came with metadata listing a de-identified subject ID, COVID-19 status, age in years and sex. HLA class I and class II types, where available, came from metadata supplied by the sample provider rather than from assay-based typing.

Study-wide conclusions, independent of this receptor: Clinical and demographic metadata were provided uncurated, with the amount varying by source and participant.

TCRbeta CDR3 regions were amplified from genomic DNA by means of the immunoSEQ Assay, a bias-controlled multiplex PCR. The paper's data handling went like this. Nucleated cell counts per sample were estimated from amplification of reference gene primers within the assay. To quantify the absolute abundance of each unique TCRbeta CDR3 rearrangement, sequence reads were collapsed and filtered. For each sample, productive Simpson clonality was calculated as the square root of Simpson's diversity index across productive rearrangements. Not all clones reach the TCRdb copy of this immuneACCESS table, which keeps in-frame sequences only. Checked studies attribute under half of the gap to unresolved V genes and leave the rest unexplained. That table furnishes V, J and clone size, whereas the DNA furnished D and trimming. This sample has some 140,000 clones in its table, and roughly 85% of those were observed once. The ten largest make up approximately 4% of the sample.

Each collaborating institution followed its own protocols to collect whole blood in K2EDTA tubes. For TCRbeta analysis, collaborators shipped samples in one of three forms: frozen whole blood, isolated PBMCs, or DNA extracted from either of those sample types. This receptor was taken from a man aged 55 to 70 with acute or convalescent COVID-19. The sample was peripheral blood. The rearranged chain carries TRBV10-3 and TRBJ2-7; TRBD1 lines up with 8 middle nucleotides. The DNA is TGTGCCATCAGTGGGGACAGGACGCACGAGCAGTACTTC. This gives the protein CAISGDRTHEQYF.